This entry lists 23 T cell receptor beta chains sequenced from one sample in a study of CD8 T cells in ankylosing spondylitis. One entry per CDR3 protein, called by TCRdb with MiXCR from the 5' RACE reads. The sample records 200,000 to 250,000 distinct CDR3 sequences, roughly 10% being singletons. Sequencing was performed on blood, either unsorted or a sorted T cell fraction (not recorded which). The receptors shown here come from a male donor with ankylosing spondylitis or in good health (not recorded which).

This clonotype has a handful of counts. The J gene is TRBJ2-3, the V gene TRBV12-3 or TRBV12-4; D is perhaps TRBD1 or TRBD2 (5 bases each). This CDR3 region has 16 residues. V was cut by 1 base and J by 3 bases, with 14 bases left in between. In DNA, the CDR3 is TGTGCCAGCAGTTTAGGTCCGGGACCCCCAACAGATACGCAGTATTTT. It codes for CASSLGPGPPTDTQYF.

This clonotype was counted only a few times. This sequence joins TRBV28 and TRBJ2-3; D uncertain. The germline gives CDR1 MDHEN, CDR2 SYDVKM. The CDR3 is made up of 16 amino acids. Trimming shortened V by 2 bases and J by 4 bases, and 16 bases separated the two germline ends. The CDR3 nucleotides read TGTGCCAGCAGTTTACCCTGGACGGCCTCGGCAGATACGCAGTATTTT. This codes for CASSLPWTASADTQYF.

This clonotype was picked up many times. The chain combines TRBV12-3 or TRBV12-4 with TRBJ2-3, with a possible D match to TRBD2 (5 bases). Trimming took off 7 bases at V and 2 bases at J, with 19 bases between the two ends. This CDR3 is 16 amino acids long. CDR3 DNA: TGTGCCAGCACCCCGAGGGATCCATCATCCACAGATACGCAGTATTTT. Translating gives CASTPRDPSSTDTQYF.

Comments on this clonotype: Possible read error: a much larger clone is one base away. CDR3 bases: TGCAGTGCTAGGAGCGCGGGGGGCCCCTCCTACGCGCAGTACTTC. Amino acids: CSARSAGGPSYAQYF. The rearrangement uses TRBV20-1 and TRBJ2-7; TRBD2 aligns across 8 bases. The CDR3 has 15 amino acids. Germline CDR1 reads DFQATT; CDR2 reads SNEGSKA (reference sequence).

This clonotype was seen at least ten times. This chain links TRBV10-3 with TRBJ2-5; weak D call: TRBD2 (6 bases). Trimming pared 8 bases from V and 3 bases from J, leaving 10 bases between. The CDR3 covers 12 residues. In germline, CDR1 is ENHRY, CDR2 SYGVKD. CDR3 nucleotide sequence: TGTGCCATCCGGACTAACAAAGAGACCCAGTACTTC. As protein: CAIRTNKETQYF.

This clonotype was found many times. The chain has TRBV27 and TRBJ2-7; 9 bases line up with TRBD2. V lost 3 bases, J lost 4 bases, and 1 base stayed unmatched. CDR1 and CDR2 from the germline V gene are MNHEY and SMNVEV (reference sequence). This CDR3 spans 13 amino acids. The CDR3 DNA reads as TGTGCCAGCAGTTTTAGCGGGGGTTACGAGCAGTACTTC. This translates into CASSFSGGYEQYF.

This clonotype was recorded at least ten times. The V and J genes are TRBV27 and TRBJ1-5, with D unresolved. The CDR3 extends over 13 amino acids. Trimming took off 3 bases at V and 5 bases at J, with 8 bases between the two ends. In germline, CDR1 is MNHEY, CDR2 SMNVEV (reference sequence). The CDR3 sequence: CASSFDEDQPQHF. The CDR3 DNA reads as TGTGCCAGCAGTTTCGACGAAGATCAGCCCCAGCATTTT.

This clonotype was seen many times. The CDR3 nucleotides are TGTGCCAGCAGTGGCGGGAATTCCTACAATGAGCAGTTCTTC. This translates into CASSGGNSYNEQFF. The V and J genes are TRBV25-1 and TRBJ2-1; D might be TRBD2 (6 bases). CDR1 MGHDK and CDR2 SYGVNS come from the germline V gene. The CDR3 spans 14 residues. Trimming pared 4 bases from V and 1 base from J, leaving 8 bases between.

This clonotype was counted ten times or more. The chain has TRBV20-1 and TRBJ1-1; possibly TRBD1 for D (5 bases). The CDR3 sequence is 11 residues long. Germline-derived CDR1 and CDR2 are DFQATT and SNEGSKA (reference sequence). V dropped 3 bases and J dropped 3 bases, with 5 bases sitting between them. The chain's CDR3 is CSARGDTEAFF. As DNA, the CDR3 is TGCAGTGCTAGGGGGGACACTGAAGCTTTCTTT.

This clonotype was seen many times. The chain has TRBV24-1 and TRBJ1-5; a weak D match, TRBD1 (6 bases). V was shortened by 0 bases and J by 7 bases, with 9 bases between the two germline ends. The germline V gene has CDR1 KGHDR and CDR2 SFDVKD. The CDR3 has 14 residues. DNA for the CDR3: TGTGCCACCAGTGATTTGGACAGGACCCAGCCCCAGCATTTT. Translation gives CATSDLDRTQPQHF.

The chain uses TRBV20-1 and TRBJ1-1, with a possible D match to TRBD1 (5 bases). V lost 5 bases and J lost 4, with 8 bases in between. The CDR3 is 11 amino acids. CDR1 is DFQATT and CDR2 is SNEGSKA in the germline V gene (reference sequence). The CDR3 DNA sequence: TGCAGTGCTGGGGGGGGCACTGAAGCTTTCTTT. Encoded protein: CSAGGGTEAFF.

In this sample, this clonotype turned up many times. The V call is TRBV5-1, the J call TRBJ2-1; 13 bases line up with TRBD2. The CDR3 extends over 16 amino acids. Germline trimming cut 5 bases from V and 8 bases from J; bases unmatched to any gene: 10. The germline gives CDR1 SGHRS, CDR2 YFSETQ. CDR3 sequence: CASRPTSGRSRDEQFF. The CDR3 DNA follows: TGCGCCAGCAGGCCGACTAGCGGGAGGTCTCGCGATGAGCAGTTCTTC.

This clonotype has ten or more counts. The chain couples TRBV15 to TRBJ1-1; TRBD1 aligns across 8 bases. Germline lookup yields CDR1 LNHNV and CDR2 YYDKDF (reference sequence). This CDR3 comprises 14 residues. J was trimmed by 5 bases and V by 4 bases; bases with no gene match: 6. The CDR3 DNA sequence: TGTGCCACCAGCACCAACCGACAGGGGACTGAAGCTTTCTTT. Translating it yields CATSTNRQGTEAFF. Full variable domain (rest looked up from reference TRBV15 and TRBJ1-1): DAMVIQNPRYQVTQFGKPVTLSCSQTLNHNVMYWYQQKSSQAPKLLFHYYDKDFNNEADTPDNFQSRRPNTSFCFLDIRSPGLGDTAMYLCATSTNRQGTEAFFGQGTRLTVV.

This clonotype has just one count. J is TRBJ2-5 and V is TRBV5-1, with D maybe TRBD2 (6 bases). Per germline, CDR1 SGHRS and CDR2 YFSETQ. CDR3 size: 17 residues. V lost 3 bases to trimming and J lost 1 base, with 19 bases between them. The CDR3 DNA follows: TGCGCCAGCAGCTCACGTATCCTAAGGGACTTCCAAGAGACCCAGTACTTC. Residues: CASSSRILRDFQETQYF.

A few counts support this clonotype. The chain joins TRBV20-1 to TRBJ1-6, with no clear D. This CDR3 has 13 amino acids. The germline V and J ends were trimmed by 6 bases and 6 bases, with 12 bases remaining between them. Germline assignment: CDR1 DFQATT and CDR2 SNEGSKA (reference sequence). This CDR3 reads CSAKAGSNSPLHF. CDR3 in DNA: TGCAGTGCGAAAGCCGGGAGTAATTCACCCCTCCACTTT.

This clonotype has at least ten counts. The chain is built from TRBV7-3 and TRBJ2-7; 11 bases match TRBD2. The CDR3 totals 15 residues. V lost 5 bases to trimming and J lost 7 bases; unmatched junction nucleotides: 10. Germline loops: CDR1 SGHTA, CDR2 FQGTGA. DNA for the CDR3: TGTGCCAGCAGCGAAGGGACTAGCGGTTTGAGTGAGCAGTACTTC. Amino acid sequence: CASSEGTSGLSEQYF.

The rearrangement links TRBV7-9 to TRBJ2-5; possibly TRBD2 for D (5 bases). The CDR3 has 14 residues. CDR1 SEHNR and CDR2 FQNEAQ come from the germline V gene (reference sequence). Trimming pared 1 base from V and 6 bases from J, leaving 12 bases between. The CDR3 loop is CASSLVAGVKTQYF. Written as DNA, the CDR3 is TGTGCCAGCAGCTTAGTTGCCGGGGTGAAGACCCAGTACTTC.

Concerning this clonotype itself: One base away lies a much larger clone, so this may be a sequencing read error. The chain uses TRBV6-1 and TRBJ2-3; D uncertain. Trimming took 1 base from V and 3 from J, leaving 11 bases between them. The CDR3 is made up of 15 amino acids. CDR1 and CDR2 (germline): MNHNS, SASEGT. This CDR3 reads CASSEEGSPTDTQYF. CDR3 coding DNA: TGTGCCAGCAGTGAAGAGGGCAGTCCGACAGATACGCAGTATTTT.

This clonotype was seen ten or more times. The chain combines TRBV12-3 or TRBV12-4 with TRBJ2-4, with 10 bases aligning to TRBD2. This CDR3 has 13 amino acids. J lost 8 bases, V lost 5 bases, and 3 bases had no gene match. The CDR3 sequence: CASSTGTSDIQYF. In DNA form, the CDR3 reads TGTGCCAGCAGTACCGGGACTAGCGACATTCAGTACTTC.

This clonotype was picked up a small number of times. This chain connects TRBV5-1 to TRBJ2-3; D perhaps matches TRBD2 (5 bases). Germline CDR1 reads SGHRS; CDR2 reads YFSETQ. Trimming removed 0 bases at V and 4 bases at J, with 15 bases between. The CDR3 is 16 amino acids. For the CDR3, the DNA is TGCGCCAGCAGCTTGGCGACACTAGTATTAGCAGATACGCAGTATTTT. Translating gives CASSLATLVLADTQYF.

This clonotype was found a few times. A single base separates this from a much larger clone, so it may be a read error. The rearrangement uses TRBV15 and TRBJ2-7, with D possibly matching TRBD1 (5 bases). CDR1 is LNHNV, CDR2 YYDKDF, per germline (reference sequence). The CDR3 is 15 residues long. CDR3 coding DNA: TGTGCCGCCAGCACCCGAGACAGTTCTGCCTACGAGCAGTACTTC. This gives the protein CAASTRDSSAYEQYF.

The chain recombines TRBV12-3 or TRBV12-4 with TRBJ1-5; 9 bases map to TRBD1. V was pared by 5 bases and J by 2 bases, with 7 bases of the junction left unmatched. CDR3 length: 16 amino acids. CDR3 residues: CASSHSGTGRNQPQHF. DNA of the CDR3: TGTGCCAGCAGTCATTCCGGGACAGGGCGCAATCAGCCCCAGCATTTT.

This clonotype came up many times. The V call is TRBV24-1, the J call TRBJ2-3, with 9 bases aligning to TRBD2. V was pared by 4 bases and J by 6 bases, with 7 bases of the junction left unmatched. The CDR3 is made up of 15 amino acids. The V gene's germline CDR1 is KGHDR and CDR2 SFDVKD. The CDR3 DNA reads TGTGCCACCAGTGACGCGAGCGGGAGGATTGATACGCAGTATTTT. Its protein product is CATSDASGRIDTQYF.